Only one count was recorded for the clone carrying this TCR beta chain. These data come from a study of blood T cell repertoires in COVID-19. On the study more broadly: Among Cohort 3 donors, those recovered had two negative PCRs, clearance, or symptom resolution. Sites in the United States, Italy and Spain provided acute and convalescent COVID-19 samples.

Across roughly 25 US areas, participants ranged in age from about 18 to 100 years. CDR1 is MNHEY and CDR2 is SMNVEV in the germline V gene (reference sequence). With V trimmed by 2 bases and J by 4 bases, 7 bases remained unmatched. The CDR3 loop spans 18 amino acids. Authors' analysis steps: For nucleated cells, counts were estimated from reference gene primer amplification. Only in-frame clones appear in the TCRdb table, and some are missing; sequencing was by immunoSEQ multiplex PCR. The D gene and trimming were derived from the DNA, and the V and J assignments and clone size from that table. Among some 300,000 clones listed, about 88% were seen once.

V and J are TRBV27 and TRBJ2-3; 15 bases line up with TRBD2. The sequence was obtained from a woman aged 55-70 years in a cohort exposed to, infected with or recovered from COVID-19 (not recorded which). Sequenced: PBMCs or T cells enriched from blood (not recorded which). The CDR3 region is CASSLPGLAGGGADTQYF. As DNA, the CDR3 is TGTGCCAGCAGTTTACCGGGACTAGCGGGAGGTGGGGCAGATACGCAGTATTTT.